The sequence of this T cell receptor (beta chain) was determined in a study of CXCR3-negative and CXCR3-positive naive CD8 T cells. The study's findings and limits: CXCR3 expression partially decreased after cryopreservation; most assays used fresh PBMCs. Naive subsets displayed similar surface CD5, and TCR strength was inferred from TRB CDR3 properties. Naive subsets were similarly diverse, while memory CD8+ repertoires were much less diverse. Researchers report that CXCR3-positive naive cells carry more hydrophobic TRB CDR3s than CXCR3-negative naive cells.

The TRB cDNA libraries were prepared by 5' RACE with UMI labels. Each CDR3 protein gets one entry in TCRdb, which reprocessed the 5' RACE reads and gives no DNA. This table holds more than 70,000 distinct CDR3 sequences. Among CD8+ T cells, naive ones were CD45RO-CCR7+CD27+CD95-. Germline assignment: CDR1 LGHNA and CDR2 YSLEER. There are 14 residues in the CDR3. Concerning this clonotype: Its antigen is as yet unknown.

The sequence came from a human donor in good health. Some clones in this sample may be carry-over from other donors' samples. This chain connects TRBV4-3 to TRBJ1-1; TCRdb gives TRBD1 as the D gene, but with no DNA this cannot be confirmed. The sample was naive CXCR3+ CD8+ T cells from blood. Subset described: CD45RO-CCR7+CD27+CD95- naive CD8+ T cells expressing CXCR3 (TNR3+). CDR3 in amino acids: CASSQSQGYPEAFF.